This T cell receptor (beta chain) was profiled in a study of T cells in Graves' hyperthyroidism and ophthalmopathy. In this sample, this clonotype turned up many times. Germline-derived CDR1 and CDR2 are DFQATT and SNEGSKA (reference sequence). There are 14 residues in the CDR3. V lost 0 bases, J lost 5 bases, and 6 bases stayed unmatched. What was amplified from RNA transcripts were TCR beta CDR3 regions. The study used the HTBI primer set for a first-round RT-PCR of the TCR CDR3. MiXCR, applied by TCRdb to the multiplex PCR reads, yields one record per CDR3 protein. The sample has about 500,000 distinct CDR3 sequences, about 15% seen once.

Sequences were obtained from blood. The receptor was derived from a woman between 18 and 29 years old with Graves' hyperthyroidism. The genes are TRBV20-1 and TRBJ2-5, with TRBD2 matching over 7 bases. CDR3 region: CSARDPSRGETQYF. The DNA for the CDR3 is TGCAGTGCTAGAGACCCCTCGCGGGGGGAGACCCAGTACTTC.